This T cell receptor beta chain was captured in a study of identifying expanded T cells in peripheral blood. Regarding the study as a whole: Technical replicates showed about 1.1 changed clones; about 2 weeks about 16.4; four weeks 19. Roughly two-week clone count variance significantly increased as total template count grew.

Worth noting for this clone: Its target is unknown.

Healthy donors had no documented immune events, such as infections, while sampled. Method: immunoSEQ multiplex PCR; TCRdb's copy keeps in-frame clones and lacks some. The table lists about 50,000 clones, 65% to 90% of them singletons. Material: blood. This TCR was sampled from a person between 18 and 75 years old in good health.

The CDR3 region is CASKLWGQGGEQYF. The CDR3 DNA sequence: TGTGCCAGCAAGCTTTGGGGGCAGGGGGGCGAGCAGTACTTC. V is TRBV11-2 and J is TRBJ2-7; perhaps TRBD1 as D (7 bases). V lost 7 bases and J lost 6, with 19 bases in between. Per the germline V gene, CDR1 is SGHAT and CDR2 is FQNNGV. The CDR3 contains 14 residues.